The 10 T cell receptor beta chains presented below share a single source sample, sequenced in a study of response to subunit inactivated influenza vaccine. TCRdb re-called the RT-PCR reads with MiXCR, one entry per CDR3 protein. The sample holds about 780,000 distinct CDR3 sequences, about 18% seen once. This sample comprised PBMCs from blood, obtained roughly 5 days after vaccination. Receptor source: a man over 45 who received an inactivated influenza vaccine.

This clonotype was picked up many times. V is TRBV4-3 and J is TRBJ2-7; 9 nucleotides line up with TRBD2. J was trimmed by 2 bases and V by 1 base; bases with no gene match: 3. This CDR3 has 15 amino acids. Per germline, CDR1 LGHNA and CDR2 YSLEER. The DNA of the CDR3 is TGCGCCAGCAGCCAAGGGGGCGGGAGGGCCTACGAGCAGTACTTC. Translation gives CASSQGGGRAYEQYF.

A few counts support this clonotype. CDR3 DNA: TGTGCCAGCTGGCAGGGGAGGTACAATGAGCAGTTCTTC. Its protein product is CASWQGRYNEQFF. The chain employs TRBV6-2 or TRBV6-3 and TRBJ2-1; D may match TRBD1 or TRBD2 (6 bases each). CDR1 MNHEY and CDR2 SVGEGT come from the germline V gene. The CDR3 length is 13 residues. Trimming took off 8 bases at V and 4 bases at J, with 12 bases between the two ends.

This clonotype was detected only once. This sequence joins TRBV9 and TRBJ1-5; 9 positions agree with TRBD1. With 3 bases clipped from V and 6 bases from J, the junction kept 7 bases outside the gene matches. Germline V gene data show CDR1 as SGDLS and CDR2 as YYNGEE. This CDR3 region has 15 residues. CDR3 DNA sequence: TGTGCCAGCAGCGAAGACGGGACAGGGATTCAGCCCCAGCATTTT. This gives the protein CASSEDGTGIQPQHF.

This clonotype was picked up many times. This chain joins TRBV7-3 and TRBJ2-1; TRBD2 is a possible D gene (6 bases). This CDR3 comprises 16 residues. The V end lost 1 base, the J end lost 0 bases, and 10 bases lay between the germline ends. In germline, CDR1 is SGHTA, CDR2 FQGTGA. CDR3 coding DNA: TGTGCCAGCAGCTTAAGTGTGACTAGCTCCTACAATGAGCAGTTCTTC. It is translated as CASSLSVTSSYNEQFF.

The chain carries TRBV20-1 and TRBJ2-7; TRBD1 or TRBD2 may be the D gene (6 bases each). CDR3 size: 13 residues. The germline gives CDR1 DFQATT, CDR2 SNEGSKA (reference sequence). V gave up 6 bases and J gave up 0 bases, with 12 bases separating them. The CDR3: CSAPEGGSYEQYF. The CDR3 coding sequence is TGCAGTGCCCCCGAGGGGGGCTCCTACGAGCAGTACTTC.

This clonotype was detected many times. J is TRBJ1-2 and V is TRBV7-2; no firm D call. V gave up 3 bases and J gave up 2 bases, with 4 bases separating them. Germline CDR1 SGHTA, CDR2 FQGNSA. The CDR3 sequence is 12 residues long. In nucleotides, the CDR3 is TGTGCCAGCAGCTTCCCCAACTATGGCTACACCTTC. Amino acid sequence: CASSFPNYGYTF.

This sequence joins TRBV29-1 and TRBJ2-1; D may correspond to TRBD1 or TRBD2 (6 bases each). The germline CDR1 and CDR2 sequences are SQVTM and ANQGSEA. The CDR3 has 15 amino acids. Trimming took off 4 bases at V and 8 bases at J, with 21 bases between the two ends. In DNA form, the CDR3 reads TGCAGCGTTGTTGAGGCTAGCGTGCGACAGGATGAGCAGTTCTTC. This gives the protein CSVVEASVRQDEQFF.

In this sample, this clonotype turned up many times. CDR3 coding DNA: TGTGCCAGCAGCCTATCGACTAGCGGGAGGGGCACCGGGGAGCTGTTTTTT. This translates into CASSLSTSGRGTGELFF. This rearrangement joins TRBV7-8 to TRBJ2-2; 14 nucleotides agree with TRBD2. The germline V gene encodes CDR1 SGHVS and CDR2 FQNEAQ. The CDR3 is made up of 17 amino acids. The V gene end was trimmed by 5 bases and the J gene end by 4 bases; junction bases not matched to a gene: 6.

V usage is TRBV11-2 and J usage is TRBJ2-1; the D gene could be TRBD1 or TRBD2 (6 bases each). The germline V gene has CDR1 SGHAT and CDR2 FQNNGV. V lost 0 bases, J lost 7 bases, and 16 bases lay in between. The CDR3 runs to 16 residues. This chain's CDR3 is CASSLDRARGLNEQFF. CDR3 nucleotides: TGTGCCAGCAGCTTAGATCGGGCTCGGGGGCTAAATGAGCAGTTCTTC.

This rearrangement joins TRBV7-2 to TRBJ2-1, with 7 positions matching TRBD2. The trim removed 5 bases at V and 9 bases at J, leaving 10 bases unmatched. CDR1 is SGHTA, CDR2 FQGNSA, per germline. CDR3 length equals 14 residues. The CDR3 protein is CASSPRTRSGEQFF. For the CDR3, the DNA is TGTGCCAGCAGCCCTCGGACTAGAAGTGGTGAGCAGTTCTTC.